The subject of this entry is one TCR beta chain. Its antigen remains unknown. The entry originates in a study of blood T cells in healthy people across ages. Study summary: Researchers report that template switching captured about one barcoded beta molecule per two T cells. Study-wide findings and caveats: Using unsorted PBMCs precluded a conclusive naive versus antigen-experienced comparison. Naive CD4+ cells and diversity were both higher in long-lived donors than in aged donors.

Next came a second PCR, run for roughly 6 to 11 cycles, which used a sample-barcoded 5' primer along with a J-beta primer mix. MiXCR was run by TCRdb on the 5' RACE reads, yielding one entry per CDR3 protein. Among approximately 850,000 distinct CDR3 sequences listed, 55% to 70% were seen once. This CDR3 comprises 14 residues. Germline CDR1 and CDR2: MDHEN and SYDVKM. V lost 7 bases, J lost 6 bases, and 9 bases stayed unmatched. Every sample yielded at least 6.5 million isolated PBMCs. The sequence came from a man aged 25-45 years in good health. The sample was blood. This chain joins TRBV28 and TRBJ2-4, with 7 bases that match TRBD2. CDR3 sequence: CASTGEGIGNIQYF. The CDR3 DNA follows: TGTGCCAGCACTGGGGAGGGAATCGGAAACATTCAGTACTTC.